This T cell receptor (beta chain) appears in the sequencing data of a study of T cell repertoires in ileal Crohn's disease. Study-level findings and limits: Every patient over 26.8% clonality showed endoscopic recurrence. Compared with CD4 T cells, sorted CD8 cells carried more expanded clones.

This clone has only a few counts. Its antigen is unknown. This sample also contains other DNA sequences that code for the same CDR3. The repertoire was sequenced with immunoSEQ multiplex PCR; TCRdb's copy has only in-frame clones and lacks some. The table shows about 31,000 clones, with about 81% occurring only once. Germline V gives CDR1 SGHRS, CDR2 YFSETQ. Trimming pared 0 bases from V and 4 bases from J, leaving 6 bases between. The CDR3 contains 13 residues. Sequencing used ileal tissue. V is TRBV5-1 and J is TRBJ2-3; D not resolved. The sequence was obtained from an adult with Crohn's disease. CDR3 sequence (DNA): TGCGCCAGCAGCTTGGCGTCGGCAGATACGCAGTATTTT. Protein sequence: CASSLASADTQYF.